This is a list of T cell receptor beta chains from one sample in a study of blood T cell repertoires in COVID-19. The repertoire was sequenced with immunoSEQ multiplex PCR; TCRdb's copy has only in-frame clones and lacks some. This table has about 54,000 clones, roughly 84% appearing once. The specimen sequenced was peripheral blood. The receptors stem from a man aged 35 to 55 with active COVID-19. Both conserved end residues are part of each CDR3. A D gene is named only where the DNA matches it firmly. Part of the rows lack a size; the others show once, few, many or a class for expanded clones.

clone_size d_call j_call v_call cdr3_nt cdr3_aa
. TRBD2 TRBJ2-1 TRBV19 TGTGCCAGTAGTATAGGAGGCAGCGGGGGATTTTACAATGAGCAGTTCTTC CASSIGGSGGFYNEQFF
. . TRBJ1-2 TRBV6-6 TGTGCCAGCAGTTACGGGGGGGAGAACTATGGCTACACCTTC CASSYGGENYGYTF
. . TRBJ2-1 TRBV4-2 TGTGCCAGCAGCCAAGGGCAGGGGCGTTATGAGCAGTTCTTC CASSQGQGRYEQFF
. TRBD2 TRBJ2-3 TRBV9 TGTGCCAGTAGGGAGCGGGAGGCGGCAGATACGCAGTATTTT CASREREAADTQYF
. TRBD1 TRBJ2-4 TRBV19 TGTGCCAGTAGTAAAGAGGGACAGGGATTCAGAAACATTCAGTACTTC CASSKEGQGFRNIQYF
large . TRBJ2-7 TRBV27 TGTGCCAGCAGTCCCATGGGGGGCGAGCAGTACTTC CASSPMGGEQYF
. . TRBJ2-3 TRBV9 TGTGCCAGCAGCTCCCGTCGTCCCGGGGGAGGAGATACGCAGTATTTT CASSSRRPGGGDTQYF
. . TRBJ2-5 TRBV6-6 TGTGCCAGCAGTTACTCGGTCACCGGAGGAGCCCAGTACTTC CASSYSVTGGAQYF
. . TRBJ2-1 TRBV28 TGTGCCAGCAGTTCCCAGCCTCTAGCCGCATACAATGAGCAGTTCTTC CASSSQPLAAYNEQFF
. TRBD1 TRBJ1-1 TRBV19 TGTGCCAGTAGGTCGACAGGGCAGGCTTTCTTT CASRSTGQAFF
. TRBD1 TRBJ2-1 TRBV7-7 TGTGCCAGCAGCCGCGGGACAGGGGTGAGTGAGCAGTTCTTC CASSRGTGVSEQFF
. . TRBJ1-1 TRBV3-1/TRBV3-2 TGTGCCAGCAGACTCGACAGCCGGCCCACTGAAGCTTTCTTT CASRLDSRPTEAFF
. TRBD1 TRBJ2-1 TRBV4-1 TGCGCCAGCAGCCCAGCTCACAGGGGCGTTGACAATGAGCAGTTCTTC CASSPAHRGVDNEQFF
. TRBD1 TRBJ2-3 TRBV2 TGTGCCAGCAAGGGGGACAGCCTCACAGATACGCAGTATTTT CASKGDSLTDTQYF
. . TRBJ1-4 TRBV30 TGTGCCTGGAGTAGGGCACGGGGGGATGAAAAACTGTTTTTT CAWSRARGDEKLFF
. TRBD2 TRBJ2-7 TRBV5-1 TGCGCCAGCAGCTTGGCCGGTCTAGCGGGAGAAGACGAGCAGTACTTC CASSLAGLAGEDEQYF
. . TRBJ1-4 TRBV5-6 TGTGCCAGCAGCTGGATAGGACAGTCGAATGAAAAACTGTTTTTT CASSWIGQSNEKLFF
. . TRBJ1-1 TRBV27 TGTGCCAGCAGTTCCGGGACATCGAACACTGAAGCTTTCTTT CASSSGTSNTEAFF
. TRBD2 TRBJ2-7 TRBV5-6 TGTGCCAGCAGCTTTATGTCTAGCGGGAGCCTCTACGAGCAGTACTTC CASSFMSSGSLYEQYF
. . TRBJ2-6 TRBV3-1/TRBV3-2 TGTGCCAGCAGCCAAAGGTTCCAGGTCTCTGGGGCCAACGTCCTGACTTTC CASSQRFQVSGANVLTF
. TRBD2 TRBJ2-1 TRBV5-4 TGTGCCAGCAGACAAAGCGGGAAGGCGTACAATGAGCAGTTCTTC CASRQSGKAYNEQFF
. TRBD2 TRBJ2-1 TRBV28 TGTGCCAGCAGTGCACCCGGGAGGCGGAACAATGAGCAGTTCTTC CASSAPGRRNNEQFF
. TRBD2 TRBJ2-1 TRBV27 TGTGCCAGCAGTTTATCCGAGCGGGGGCCCTACAATGAGCAGTTCTTC CASSLSERGPYNEQFF
. . TRBJ1-1 TRBV3-1/TRBV3-2 TGTGCCAGCAGCCAAGGCCCTACGAGGAAAGCTTTCTTT CASSQGPTRKAFF
. . TRBJ2-2 TRBV19 TGTGCCAGTAGTATAATCGGGAAAAACACCGGGGAGCTGTTTTTT CASSIIGKNTGELFF
. . TRBJ2-1 TRBV27 TGTGCCAGCAGTGGGGGGTATTACAATGAGCAGTTCTTC CASSGGYYNEQFF
. TRBD1 TRBJ2-5 TRBV27 TGTGCCAGCAGTTTATCCGGCGAGCGGAGAGCAACAGGGGGCATACGGGAGACCCAGTACTTC CASSLSGERRATGGIRETQYF
. TRBD1 TRBJ2-7 TRBV6-5 TGTGCCAGCAGGGACTGGACAGGGGTCGTCGAGCAGTACTTC CASRDWTGVVEQYF
. TRBD2 TRBJ2-1 TRBV2 TGTGCCAGCAGTGAATGGGGGGAGGGGGAGCAGTTCTTC CASSEWGEGEQFF
few . TRBJ1-1 TRBV4-2 TGTGCCAGCAGCCCGAAGGCGCGGGGGGTCACTGAAGCTTTCTTT CASSPKARGVTEAFF
. . TRBJ1-1 TRBV7-3 TGTGCCAGCAGCTTAAGGGGGGTATGGACTGAAGCTTTCTTT CASSLRGVWTEAFF
. . TRBJ2-2 TRBV6-2/TRBV6-3 TGTGCCAGCAGCTCACGGACCGGGGAGCTGTTTTTT CASSSRTGELFF
. . TRBJ2-3 TRBV6-5 TGTGCCACTACACAGAGATTCACAGATACGCAGTATTTT CATTQRFTDTQYF
. . TRBJ1-6 TRBV15 TGTGCCACCAGCAGAGATATGGCAGGGCGAGGTTCACCCCTCCACTTT CATSRDMAGRGSPLHF
. TRBD2 TRBJ2-3 TRBV2 TGTGCCAGCAGCCTCACACGGGGGGGGCAAGGAGATACGCAGTATTTT CASSLTRGGQGDTQYF
. . TRBJ2-2 TRBV7-2 TGTGCCAGCAGCTCCCAGGGAACCGGGGAGCTGTTTTTT CASSSQGTGELFF
. . TRBJ1-1 TRBV10-3 TGTGCCATCAGTCGGGTCGAACCGAACACTGAAGCTTTCTTT CAISRVEPNTEAFF
. . TRBJ2-2 TRBV9 TGTGCCAGCAGCTTTAGTGGTCCCGCAAACACCGGGGAGCTGTTTTTT CASSFSGPANTGELFF
once . TRBJ2-7 TRBV9 TGTGCCAGCAGCGTAAGTGCGGGCGCGACCTACGAGCAGTACTTC CASSVSAGATYEQYF
. . TRBJ1-5 TRBV6-1 TGTGCCAGCAGTGAAGGTCCTTATCAGCCCCAGCATTTT CASSEGPYQPQHF
. TRBD2 TRBJ2-2 TRBV19 TGTGCCAGTAGTATATTAGCGGGCAGATCGAACACCGGGGAGCTGTTTTTT CASSILAGRSNTGELFF
. TRBD1 TRBJ2-7 TRBV28 TGTGCCAGCAGTACGGGGACAGCCCTTCAGTACTTC CASSTGTALQYF
few TRBD1 TRBJ1-5 TRBV24-1 TGTGCCACCAGTGGGGACAGGGGAAGGAATCAGCCCCAGCATTTT CATSGDRGRNQPQHF
. . TRBJ1-1 TRBV5-8 TGTGCCAGCAGGTCCACCAGGAACACTGAAGCTTTCTTT CASRSTRNTEAFF
. . TRBJ1-1 TRBV5-4 TGTGCCAGCAGCTTGCAGGGGCTCACTGAAGCTTTCTTT CASSLQGLTEAFF